This T cell receptor (beta chain) was sequenced for a study of cytomegalovirus exposure and HLA in healthy donors. As for the study in general: Among the approximately 400 genotyped donors, 81% were placed in the Caucasian-associated ancestry cluster.

PCR primers comprised 60 Vbeta and 13 Jbeta primers. Measured with immunoSEQ multiplex PCR; TCRdb has only the in-frame clones, and not every one. The table for this sample gives 150,000 to 200,000 clones. Study findings and constraints: The availability of immune exposure information extended only to CMV serostatus. Despite most TCR sequences being rare, some public TCRs occurred in many donors.

The CDR3 sequence is 15 residues long. The germline gives CDR1 SGHRS, CDR2 YFSETQ. The ends were cut back, 3 bases at V and 2 bases at J, with 9 bases in the middle. A note on this clone: Its antigen is still unknown.

The TCR sequence derives from a woman aged 18-35 years in good health and CMV-seropositive. The sequenced sample consisted of PBMCs. This chain uses TRBV5-1 with TRBJ1-6; tentative D call: TRBD1 (6 bases). CDR3 residues: CASSSQGPYNSPLHF. DNA of the CDR3: TGCGCCAGCAGCTCACAGGGCCCCTATAATTCACCCCTCCACTTT.